Sequencing of this TCR beta chain was carried out in a study of shared clonotypes between healthy human individuals (TCRdb year 2020). As for the study more broadly: A few men and two women, aged 18 to 49 years, made up the cohort. Libraries were prepared and TCR repertoires were sequenced by different laboratories using diverse techniques, in order to increase sequencing depth and limit assay-specific biases. Blood TCR repertoires of five healthy adults were deeply sequenced to estimate repertoire size and the extent of clonotype sharing between individuals. Per donor, three plates each were used for CD4 naive and CD4 memory, two for CD8 naive, and one for CD8 memory. Per donor, leukapheresis produced somewhere between about 0.8 and 9 billion PBMCs. The full study reports these points: Clonotypes shared by all four sorted-subset donors showed higher generation probabilities than non-shared clonotypes. Sharing across a few donors was observed for around 4.8% of naive CD4, less than 4% of naive CD8, over 2% of memory CD4, and about 0.4% of memory CD8 clonotypes. Sampling was limited to blood, and TCR repertoires in tissue likely differ from TCR repertoires in blood. Incomplete sequencing was indicated by rarefaction of sorted-subset datasets, despite the large sequencing depth. Estimated clonotype richness was generally larger for naive than for memory subsets. Based on pairwise subsampling, the degree of clonotype sharing among donors was expected to be affected by sequencing depth. The small number of donors limited the genetic and exposure-history diversity represented.

Regarding this clone: No cognate antigen has been identified for it. Base qualities are missing; no much larger clone stands one base away.

The CDR3 measures 18 amino acids from cysteine to phenylalanine. The DNA shown is the 54-base CDR3, in frame from base 1. V has 5 bases trimmed and J has 0 bases trimmed; junction bases matching no gene number 10. CDR1 LNHDA and CDR2 SQIVND were looked up in the germline V gene (reference sequence). TCR CDR3 regions were amplified from genomic DNA by multiplex PCR using the deep immunoSEQ assay. For each cell subset, the extracted genomic DNA was distributed evenly across all wells of several immunoSEQ 96-well plates, and each plate served as one replicate. For sorted subsets, each replicate PCR was loaded with approximately 190 ng genomic DNA, equivalent to about 30,000 T cell genomes. Purified libraries were measured with a Qubit 3.0 fluorometer, size-checked on a Bioanalyzer 2100, and measured again with the KAPA Library Quantification kit. Every immunoSEQ 96-well plate was sequenced on a separate single-read 150-cycle Illumina NextSeq 550 flow cell. The published analysis was carried out like this. Because only junctional sequences without quality scores were contained in the immunoSEQ output, filtering matching that applied to full-length reads could not be performed. Sequences were annotated with PyIR, a Python wrapper for IgBLAST v1.9, and V/J genes and CDR3 were assigned using IMGT germline references. Reads with weak V/J assignments (E-value above 1e-6), missing CDR3, stop codons, out-of-frame junctions, or ambiguous translated residues were removed. V3J clonotypes were defined as sequences sharing an identical inferred V gene, J gene, and CDR3 amino acid sequence. Percentage overlap between repertoires was computed as shared unique clonotypes divided by the size of the smaller repertoire. Repertoire richness was assessed with RTK rarefaction, the Chao1 estimator, and Recon v2.1 estimates of unobserved clonotypes. Generation probabilities were computed with OLGA for all TCRbeta clonotypes obtained by the gDNA method from a few donors. TCRdb took over this immuneACCESS table, retaining in-frame rearrangements with V and J assigned. Such tables are incomplete; in checked studies, under half of the missing clones stem from an unresolved V gene, and the remainder is unexplained. V, J and clone size are those of that table, while D and trimming were read from the DNA. The sample contains approximately 2.5 million clones, more than 80% of them found a single time. The top ten clones comprise about 0.13% of the sample.

Donors were healthy HIV-negative adults with no recently reported acute infections or vaccinations. Every donor was a Caucasian adult living in Nashville, Tennessee, USA. Magnetic negative selection was used to enrich CD4+ T cells, after which naive cells were positively selected on CD45RA and the negative fraction became the memory subset. Blood was collected by leukapheresis, and PBMCs were isolated by Ficoll-Histopaque density gradient centrifugation and then cryopreserved in liquid nitrogen vapor phase. Purity and quantity of every magnetically sorted T cell population were checked by analytical flow cytometry. From each sorted fraction, genomic DNA was isolated and quantified by UV absorbance on a Nanodrop 2000c.

This receptor was obtained from a man aged 18 to 35 in good health. Sequencing was done on a sample of naive CD4+ T cells sorted from blood. Sample cell subset or site, as interpreted from the label and publication: CD45RA+ positively selected. Recombination joined TRBV19 with TRBJ2-6; 7 bases in the junction line up with TRBD2. The DNA reads as follows: TGTGCCAGTAGTCAGCTGCGGGGGATTGACTCTGGGGCCAACGTCCTGACTTTC. Translated, it reads CASSQLRGIDSGANVLTF.